This T cell receptor (beta chain) emerged from a study of shared clonotypes between healthy human individuals. Libraries were prepared by immunoSEQ multiplex PCR; TCRdb keeps only in-frame clonotypes and omits some of them. This sample has 2 million to 2.5 million clones, with approximately 95% found just once. The study, taken as a whole, reports: Estimated clonotype richness was generally higher in naive than memory subsets.

As to this clone: Antigen: not known.

The sample consisted of naive CD4+ T cells from PBMCs. The subset was: CD45RA+ positively selected. This TCR was sampled from a man in his late teens or twenties in good health. Some clones in this sample may be carry-over from other donors' samples.

CDR3 protein: CATRLTSVVSYEQYF. CDR3 coding DNA: TGTGCCACCCGACTGACCTCAGTCGTCTCCTACGAGCAGTACTTC. The chain has TRBV10-3 and TRBJ2-7; D remains unclear. The germline V and J ends were trimmed by 10 bases and 0 bases, with 19 bases remaining between them. The V gene's germline CDR1 is ENHRY and CDR2 SYGVKD. This CDR3 contains 15 residues.